The clone carrying this T cell receptor beta chain was observed at least ten times. The V segment lost 4 bases and the J segment 8 bases; nucleotides outside the gene matches: 8. The CDR3 totals 15 residues. Germline V CDR1 and CDR2: MDHEN, SYDVKM. Time point denoted: sample taken at primary tumor resection. Approximately 70 TRACERx patients with early, untreated non-small cell lung cancer donated samples. From tumor, nontumor lung or frozen PBMC, whole RNA was taken unsorted for sequencing. The sample comes from a study of spatial heterogeneity in lung cancer. Looking at the study overall: Fewer alpha-chain than beta-chain sequences were consistently detected.

Every individual TCR cDNA molecule carried its own unique molecular identifier, which allowed correction of PCR and sequencing errors. TCRdb reprocessed the 5' RACE reads with MiXCR, giving one entry per CDR3 protein. The repertoire holds about 39,000 distinct CDR3 sequences, 3% to 3.5% seen once, with around 36% in the top ten. The chain couples TRBV28 to TRBJ1-6; 7 bases align to TRBD1. Material: normal lung tissue next to the tumor, obtained at surgery. The receptor's source is a male donor with early-stage non-small cell lung cancer. The CDR3 here is CASSSAGGSDSPLHF. The CDR3 nucleotides read TGTGCCAGCAGTTCCGCAGGGGGGTCGGATTCACCCCTCCACTTT.